Below are 18 T cell receptor beta chains sequenced from a single sample in a study of T-cell reconstitution after alpha-beta-depleted transplantation in children. Preparation of the TCRbeta library was carried out with unique molecular identifiers. TCRdb itself ran the PCR reads through MiXCR, one entry per CDR3 protein. The sample records approximately 630,000 distinct CDR3 sequences, over 10% being singletons. The sequenced sample was PBMCs, obtained before TCRalphabeta/CD19-depleted stem cell transplant. The source is a girl aged 2 to 10 with congenital amegakaryocytic thrombocytopenia, due to receive a stem cell transplant.

The V gene is TRBV5-1, the J gene TRBJ2-7, with 11 bases lining up with TRBD2. CDR3 length: 16 residues. With 2 bases clipped from V and 2 bases from J, the junction kept 6 bases outside the gene matches. From germline, CDR1 is SGHRS and CDR2 YFSETQ. For the CDR3, the DNA is TGCGCCAGCAGCTTCCTGACTAGCGGGAACACCTACGAGCAGTACTTC. Translation: CASSFLTSGNTYEQYF.

This clonotype was picked up many times. The chain has TRBV6-1 and TRBJ1-1; TRBD1 aligns across 7 bases. Germline values: CDR1 MNHNS, CDR2 SASEGT. The V gene end was trimmed by 7 bases and the J gene end by 4 bases; junction bases not matched to a gene: 9. The length of the CDR3 is 14 residues. The CDR3 region is CASNHDRDLTEAFF. The CDR3 DNA sequence: TGTGCCAGCAACCACGACAGGGACCTCACTGAAGCTTTCTTT.

To note about this clonotype: This clone may be a read error of a much larger clone one base away. This chain joins TRBV29-1 and TRBJ1-2, with D possibly being TRBD1 (5 bases). The CDR3 loop spans 14 amino acids. CDR1 SQVTM and CDR2 ANQGSEA come from the germline V gene. The CDR3 sequence is CGASGTDNYYGYTF. In nucleotides, the CDR3 is TGCGGCGCCTCCGGGACCGACAACTACTATGGCTACACCTTC.

In this sample, this clonotype turned up many times. This chain links TRBV5-1 with TRBJ2-2; TRBD2 aligns across 8 bases. Germline CDR1 SGHRS, CDR2 YFSETQ. The trim removed 2 bases at V and 5 bases at J, leaving 8 bases unmatched. This CDR3 has 16 amino acids. CDR3 DNA sequence: TGCGCCAGCAGCTTCGGAGCGGGAGTCGTTACCGGGGAGCTGTTTTTT. Translation gives CASSFGAGVVTGELFF.

CDR3 bases: TGTGCCAGCAGCCCCGGGACTAGCAGGGGGGGTACGCAGTATTTT. It translates to CASSPGTSRGGTQYF. The chain combines TRBV5-5 with TRBJ2-3; TRBD2 agrees at 9 bases. Germline V gene sequence: CDR1 SGHKS, CDR2 YYEKEE (reference sequence). CDR3 length equals 15 residues. V dropped 4 bases and J dropped 8; count of bases not matched to a gene: 11.

This clonotype came up a few times. The chain joins TRBV4-1 to TRBJ2-4; 8 nucleotides match TRBD1. From germline, CDR1 is MGHRA and CDR2 YSYEKL. Losses at the gene ends were 1 base for V and 4 bases for J; bases not matched to a gene: 3. CDR3 length: 15 amino acids. CDR3 nucleotides: TGCGCCAGCAGCCAAGTCGGGACAGGAAAAAACATTCAGTACTTC. Its protein product is CASSQVGTGKNIQYF.

This chain joins TRBV7-9 and TRBJ2-7, with 9 bases matching TRBD1. V shed 6 bases and J 2 bases; nucleotides not matched to a gene: 11. CDR1 is SEHNR and CDR2 is FQNEAQ in the germline V gene (reference sequence). The CDR3 covers 16 residues. As DNA, the CDR3 is TGTGCCAGCAGTTTTGACCCGGGACAGGGCCCCTACGAGCAGTACTTC. As protein: CASSFDPGQGPYEQYF.

There are many counts of this clonotype. This sequence joins TRBV10-3 and TRBJ2-2, with D perhaps TRBD1 (6 bases). This CDR3 spans 18 amino acids. With 6 bases removed from V and 0 bases from J, the gap between germline ends came to 20 bases. Germline V gives CDR1 ENHRY, CDR2 SYGVKD. CDR3 residues: CAISLKNSGVANTGELFF. In nucleotides, the CDR3 is TGTGCCATCAGCCTCAAAAATTCAGGGGTCGCGAACACCGGGGAGCTGTTTTTT.

This clonotype occurred many times. J is TRBJ2-7 and V is TRBV20-1, with 11 bases that match TRBD2. V shed 6 bases, J shed 2 bases, and the junction held 6 bases outside the gene matches. Germline CDR1 and CDR2: DFQATT and SNEGSKA (reference sequence). This CDR3 spans 14 amino acids. The CDR3 protein is CSAQLAGAPYEQYF. The CDR3 coding sequence is TGCAGTGCCCAACTAGCGGGGGCCCCCTACGAGCAGTACTTC.

The rearrangement joins TRBV24-1 to TRBJ2-3, with D perhaps TRBD1 (6 bases). CDR3 size: 13 residues. In germline, CDR1 is KGHDR, CDR2 SFDVKD. V lost 3 bases to trimming and J lost 5 bases, with 8 bases between them. The CDR3 loop reads CATSDQGLDTQYF. The DNA of the CDR3 is TGTGCCACCAGTGATCAGGGGTTAGATACGCAGTATTTT.

V is TRBV12-3 or TRBV12-4 and J is TRBJ2-1, with 9 bases identical to TRBD2. The J segment lost 0 bases and the V segment lost 6 bases, leaving 3 bases of the junction unmatched. The CDR3 sequence is 15 residues long. CDR3 region: CASRYSGSSYNEQFF. The CDR3, as DNA: TGTGCCAGCAGATATAGCGGGAGCTCCTACAATGAGCAGTTCTTC.

This clonotype was observed many times. The chain employs TRBV6-5 and TRBJ1-4; D is unresolved. Between the trimmed V and J ends, which lost 2 bases and 8 bases, there was a span of 12 bases. The CDR3 totals 14 residues. Germline lookup yields CDR1 MNHEY and CDR2 SVGAGI. CDR3 amino acids: CASSYRSPQEKLFF. DNA for the CDR3: TGTGCCAGCAGTTACAGAAGCCCTCAGGAAAAACTGTTTTTT.

J is TRBJ2-3 and V is TRBV30, with D unresolved. Trimming pared 3 bases from V and 4 bases from J, leaving 11 bases between. This CDR3 region has 13 residues. Germline values: CDR1 GTSNPN, CDR2 SVGIG (reference sequence). CDR3 protein: CAWRHGGADTQYF. As DNA, the CDR3 is TGTGCCTGGAGACACGGCGGAGCAGATACGCAGTATTTT.

This clonotype has a handful of counts. The genes are TRBV7-2 and TRBJ2-7, with 9 positions matching TRBD2. The germline V gene encodes CDR1 SGHTA and CDR2 FQGNSA. The CDR3 has 19 residues. The V gene end was trimmed by 0 bases and the J gene end by 3 bases; junction bases not matched to a gene: 15. The chain's CDR3 is CASSLALFPTSGHGYEQYF. The DNA of the CDR3 is TGTGCCAGCAGCTTAGCCCTCTTCCCGACTAGCGGACATGGCTACGAGCAGTACTTC.

The V and J genes are TRBV7-2 and TRBJ2-7, with 7 bases aligning to TRBD1. The CDR3 totals 15 residues. Germline V CDR1 and CDR2: SGHTA, FQGNSA. Unmatched junction bases numbered 7, after V lost 2 bases and J lost 3 bases. Written as DNA, the CDR3 is TGTGCCAGCAGCTTACTAATGGACAGGAACTACGAGCAGTACTTC. This codes for CASSLLMDRNYEQYF.

This rearrangement joins TRBV5-1 to TRBJ2-4, with 9 bases identical to TRBD2. V gave up 4 bases and J gave up 9 bases; unmatched junction bases: 11. The germline gives CDR1 SGHRS, CDR2 YFSETQ. This CDR3 has 15 amino acids. This CDR3 reads CASSELAGQTGIQYF. CDR3 bases: TGCGCCAGCAGCGAACTAGCGGGCCAGACGGGCATTCAGTACTTC.

This clonotype was seen ten or more times. The chain couples TRBV20-1 to TRBJ2-7; a possible D gene is TRBD1 (6 bases). The germline V gene encodes CDR1 DFQATT and CDR2 SNEGSKA (reference sequence). This CDR3 comprises 15 residues. V was trimmed by 0 bases and J by 1 base, leaving 13 bases between them. The CDR3 nucleotides are TGCAGTGCTAGAGACCCTGGGGGCGTTTCCTACGAGCAGTACTTC. Encoded protein: CSARDPGGVSYEQYF.

This clonotype was recorded many times. This chain connects TRBV20-1 to TRBJ1-2, with 7 bases matching TRBD1. The CDR3 has 15 residues. Germline CDR1 DFQATT, CDR2 SNEGSKA (reference sequence). V dropped 5 bases and J dropped 4; count of bases not matched to a gene: 13. CDR3 DNA: TGCAGTGCTCGCGGGACAGCCCCCCTAGGCTATGGCTACACCTTC. Residues: CSARGTAPLGYGYTF.